Each of the 20 T cell receptor beta chains below was sequenced from the same sample in a study of blood T cell repertoires in COVID-19. Measured with immunoSEQ multiplex PCR; TCRdb has only the in-frame clones, and not every one. The sample holds 200,000 to 300,000 clones, just over 85% seen once. The sequencing sample was made of PBMCs or T cells enriched from blood (not recorded which). The receptors were sampled from a man between 35 and 55 years old who had recovered from COVID-19.

V is TRBV11-3 and J is TRBJ1-6; D not certain. V was clipped by 5 bases and J by 3 bases, with 5 bases between them. The CDR3 has 13 amino acids. Germline assignment: CDR1 SGHNT and CDR2 YENEEA. CDR3 sequence (DNA): TGTGCCAGCAGCCTCGTCTATAATTCACCCCTCCACTTT. It is translated as CASSLVYNSPLHF.

This clone was recorded once. V and J are TRBV5-5 and TRBJ1-4; D call uncertain. Trimming took 4 bases from V and 5 from J, leaving 9 bases between them. There are 13 residues in the CDR3. The germline gives CDR1 SGHKS, CDR2 YYEKEE (reference sequence). The CDR3 loop is CASSGRYNEKLFF. The DNA of the CDR3 is TGTGCCAGCAGCGGCAGATACAATGAAAAACTGTTTTTT.

This clone was picked up one time. The chain couples TRBV3-1 (or the pseudogene TRBV3-2) to TRBJ2-1; D is possibly TRBD2 (6 bases). V dropped 0 bases and J dropped 3 bases, with 9 bases sitting between them. Germline V gene data show CDR1 as LGHDT and CDR2 as YNNKEL (reference sequence). This CDR3 region has 15 residues. CDR3 in amino acids: CASSQDSGVYNEQFF. Written as DNA, the CDR3 is TGTGCCAGCAGCCAAGATAGCGGAGTCTACAATGAGCAGTTCTTC.

This chain uses TRBV24-1 with TRBJ2-3; 8 nucleotides match TRBD1. The CDR3 loop spans 16 amino acids. Trimming at V came to 3 bases and at J to 2 bases, leaving 6 bases not matched to a gene. The V gene's germline CDR1 is KGHDR and CDR2 SFDVKD. DNA of the CDR3: TGTGCCACCAGTGATAATCGACAGGGGCCCACAGATACGCAGTATTTT. It yields the protein CATSDNRQGPTDTQYF.

V usage is TRBV4-3 and J usage is TRBJ2-7; 7 nucleotides line up with TRBD1. Germline V CDR1 and CDR2: LGHNA, YSLEER. The trim removed 0 bases at V and 5 bases at J, leaving 1 base unmatched. CDR3 length equals 13 residues. The DNA for the CDR3 is TGCGCCAGCAGCCAAGATACAGGGGACGAGCAGTACTTC. Translation gives CASSQDTGDEQYF.

The chain couples TRBV2 to TRBJ1-1, with D possibly matching TRBD1 (5 bases). Germline assignment: CDR1 SNHLY and CDR2 FYNNEI. V lost 1 base, J lost 1 base, and 10 bases lay in between. The length of the CDR3 is 15 residues. The CDR3 loop is CASSEGLGENTEAFF. CDR3 in DNA: TGTGCCAGCAGTGAAGGCCTAGGGGAGAACACTGAAGCTTTCTTT.

The V call is TRBV25-1, the J call TRBJ1-6; D remains unclear. The CDR3 sequence is 14 residues long. Germline-derived CDR1 and CDR2 are MGHDK and SYGVNS. Trimming took off 2 bases at V and 5 bases at J, with 7 bases between the two ends. CDR3 in DNA: TGTGCCAGCAGTGAAAGCGGCAATAATTCACCCCTCCACTTT. It codes for CASSESGNNSPLHF. The variable domain in full, with the rest retrieved from reference TRBV25-1 and TRBJ1-6, is EADIYQTPRYLVIGTGKKITLECSQTMGHDKMYWYQQDPGMELHLIHYSYGVNSTEKGDLSSESTVSRIRTEHFPLTLESARPSHTSQYLCASSESGNNSPLHFGNGTRLTVT.

The chain links TRBV7-2 to TRBJ1-1; 7 positions agree with TRBD1. CDR3 length: 14 amino acids. In germline, CDR1 is SGHTA, CDR2 FQGNSA. V gave up 2 bases and J gave up 1 base; unmatched junction bases: 1. CDR3 amino acids: CASSLNRGNTEAFF. The CDR3 DNA follows: TGTGCCAGCAGCTTAAACAGGGGGAACACTGAAGCTTTCTTT.

The chain has TRBV3-1 (or the pseudogene TRBV3-2) and TRBJ2-3; 9 nucleotides align to TRBD2. The junction had 7 bases not matched to a gene; V was cut back by 4 bases and J by 5 bases. The CDR3 runs 15 residues. CDR1 and CDR2 (germline): LGHDT, YNNKEL (reference sequence). CDR3 nucleotide sequence: TGTGCCAGCAGCCGGGAGGCGGGGGGGCTAGATACGCAGTATTTT. As protein: CASSREAGGLDTQYF.

The V and J genes are TRBV5-1 and TRBJ2-1; 13 nucleotides align to TRBD2. Germline trimming cut 4 bases from V and 3 bases from J; bases unmatched to any gene: 7. The CDR3 totals 17 residues. From germline, CDR1 is SGHRS and CDR2 YFSETQ. The CDR3 region has the DNA TGCGCCAGCAGCAGAACTAGCGGGAGGGCTTTCTACAATGAGCAGTTCTTC. Protein: CASSRTSGRAFYNEQFF.

The rearrangement uses TRBV7-9 and TRBJ2-3, with TRBD2 identical over 10 bases. The CDR3 runs to 15 residues. V shed 4 bases and J 4 bases; nucleotides not matched to a gene: 5. The germline V gene encodes CDR1 SEHNR and CDR2 FQNEAQ (reference sequence). CDR3 bases: TGTGCCAGCAGCTCGGGACTAGCGAGCTCAGATACGCAGTATTTT. Its translation: CASSSGLASSDTQYF. Full variable domain (rest looked up from reference TRBV7-9 and TRBJ2-3): DTGVSQNPRHKITKRGQNVTFRCDPISEHNRLYWYRQTLGQGPEFLTYFQNEAQLEKSRLLSDRFSAERPKGSFSTLEIQRTEQGDSAMYLCASSSGLASSDTQYFGPGTRLTVL.

The table lists this clone with a few counts. The genes are TRBV6-2 or TRBV6-3 and TRBJ2-7; 8 nucleotides match TRBD2. CDR3 length: 17 residues. The germline V gene has CDR1 MNHEY and CDR2 SVGEGT. V gave up 6 bases and J gave up 0 bases; unmatched junction bases: 13. The CDR3 loop is CASSPVSSGTRSYEQYF. CDR3 DNA sequence: TGTGCCAGCAGCCCCGTGAGTAGCGGGACCCGCTCCTACGAGCAGTACTTC.

The chain employs TRBV27 and TRBJ2-7, with 9 nucleotides matching TRBD1. The CDR3 runs 16 residues. Germline V gene sequence: CDR1 MNHEY, CDR2 SMNVEV (reference sequence). The V gene end was trimmed by 5 bases and the J gene end by 2 bases; junction bases not matched to a gene: 10. DNA of the CDR3: TGTGCCAGCAGTCGAACGCTAGGACAGGGGCCCTACGAGCAGTACTTC. Amino acids: CASSRTLGQGPYEQYF.

The chain employs TRBV4-1 and TRBJ1-2; D perhaps matches TRBD1 (6 bases). V was clipped by 3 bases and J by 8 bases, with 16 bases between them. Germline V gene lookup returns CDR1 MGHRA and CDR2 YSYEKL. The CDR3 has 14 amino acids. The CDR3 DNA sequence: TGCGCCAGCAGCCAGGGCCGGACAGTGGGAGGCTACACCTTC. It yields the protein CASSQGRTVGGYTF.

The chain recombines TRBV23-1 with TRBJ2-5; the match to TRBD1 covers 7 bases. TRBV23-1 is an ORF, with its function uncertain. The CDR3 has 14 amino acids. Trimming took 2 bases from V and 5 from J; bases not matched to a gene: 5. The CDR3 loop reads CASSQTYRGETQYF. CDR3 bases: TGCGCCAGCAGTCAAACGTACAGGGGCGAGACCCAGTACTTC.

This clone appeared once. The V and J genes are TRBV27 and TRBJ2-7; no clear D gene. V was cut by 2 bases and J by 4 bases, with 6 bases left in between. The CDR3 has 12 residues. The germline V gene has CDR1 MNHEY and CDR2 SMNVEV (reference sequence). CDR3 sequence (DNA): TGTGCCAGCAGTTTACCTCCTTACGAGCAGTACTTC. It specifies CASSLPPYEQYF.

The chain carries TRBV2 and TRBJ1-1; tentatively, D is TRBD1 (5 bases). The CDR3 spans 13 residues. CDR1 is SNHLY, CDR2 FYNNEI, per germline. V gave up 11 bases and J gave up 0 bases, with 13 bases separating them. The CDR3 nucleotides read TGTGCCGCAGACCAGGGATTGAACACTGAAGCTTTCTTT. Residues: CAADQGLNTEAFF.

This chain uses TRBV7-9 with TRBJ2-1; 12 bases are shared with TRBD2. The CDR3 covers 15 residues. Germline V lookup: CDR1 SEHNR, CDR2 FQNEAQ (reference sequence). The V and J ends lost 4 bases and 5 bases, in that order; junction bases with no gene match: 3. The CDR3 nucleotides are TGTGCCAGCAGCTCAGGACTAGCGGGGAACAATGAGCAGTTCTTC. It is translated as CASSSGLAGNNEQFF.

This clone occurred a few times. The genes are TRBV5-1 and TRBJ2-7, with 9 bases matching TRBD1. The CDR3 extends over 14 amino acids. Germline V lookup: CDR1 SGHRS, CDR2 YFSETQ. With 5 bases clipped from V and 3 bases from J, the junction kept 6 bases outside the gene matches. Written as DNA, the CDR3 is TGCGCCAGCAGTTCCGGGACAGGGTACTACGAGCAGTACTTC. Its translation: CASSSGTGYYEQYF.

The rearrangement links TRBV9 to TRBJ1-1; D uncertain. V lost 0 bases and J 9 bases, leaving 12 bases between the germline ends. Germline V lookup: CDR1 SGDLS, CDR2 YYNGEE. This CDR3 spans 13 amino acids. The CDR3 spells CASSVESGLKAFF. CDR3 coding DNA: TGTGCCAGCAGCGTAGAGTCGGGGTTGAAAGCTTTCTTT.